This T cell receptor (beta chain) was observed in a study of naive and memory T cell subsets. Amplification of ligated cDNA took four PCR rounds with SP2 and nested alpha and beta constant primers. Each CDR3 protein gets one entry after TCRdb re-called the 5' RACE reads with MiXCR. The sample has more than 50,000 distinct CDR3 sequences; 6% to 8.5% are singletons. The library had UMIs added by 3' ligation of an oligonucleotide to TCR cDNA. The germline CDR1 and CDR2 sequences are LNHDA and SQIVND (reference sequence). The CDR3 contains 15 residues. The V and J ends lost 5 bases and 0 bases respectively, with 13 bases between them.

The V gene is TRBV19, the J gene TRBJ1-1, with no clear D. The TCR originated in a female donor in good health. Here the CDR3 DNA reads TGTGCCAGTAGTGTAGCCGGACGAATGAACACTGAAGCTTTCTTT. This sequence encodes CASSVAGRMNTEAFF.